The clone carrying this TCR beta chain is medium-sized by share. Antigen unknown. These data belong to a study of spatial heterogeneity in lung cancer. Study as a whole: Consistent detection of more beta-chain than alpha-chain sequences was observed. Broader study findings: The appearance of ubiquitous expanded tumor TCRs in blood was greater at resection than follow-up.

TCRdb re-called the 5' RACE reads with MiXCR, one entry per CDR3 protein. This table has about 17,000 distinct CDR3 sequences, around 21% appearing once. Time point defined: sample taken at primary tumor resection. Sequencing covered unsorted whole RNA taken from tumor, nontumor lung or frozen PBMC. Untreated early-stage non-small cell lung cancer patients, around 72 in total, were the donors. The CDR3 has 17 amino acids. Losses at the gene ends were 1 base for V and 3 bases for J; bases not matched to a gene: 9. Germline V gene data show CDR1 as LGHDT and CDR2 as YNNKEL (reference sequence). The chain uses TRBV3-1 and TRBJ1-2; 9 bases line up with TRBD1. Sample: PBMCs, taken at surgery. This sequence was found in a female donor with early-stage non-small cell lung cancer. CDR3 nucleotides: TGTGCCAGCAGCCAAGGTCCTCCGGGACAGGGTTACTATGGCTACACCTTC. It translates to CASSQGPPGQGYYGYTF.